The entry below describes one T cell receptor beta chain. Clones were read by immunoSEQ multiplex PCR, and TCRdb kept only the in-frame ones, dropping some. The top ten hold about 3.4% of the sample, which has 130,000 or so clones, around four fifths seen once. Germline loops: CDR1 SGHVS, CDR2 FQNEAQ. Germline trimming cut 7 bases from V and 5 bases from J; bases unmatched to any gene: 4. This CDR3 is built from 14 residues. The entry originates in a study of blood T cell repertoires in COVID-19. The sample consisted of PBMCs or T cells enriched from blood (not recorded which). The chain employs TRBV7-8 and TRBJ2-5; 13 bases align to TRBD2. The receptor comes from a woman aged 50 to 60 with acute COVID-19. The CDR3 loop reads CASTLLAGGETQYF. CDR3 coding DNA: TGTGCCAGCACCCTACTAGCGGGAGGGGAGACCCAGTACTTC. The full variable domain, with the rest looked up from reference TRBV7-8 and TRBJ2-5, is GAGVSQSPRYKVAKRGQDVALRCDPISGHVSLFWYQQALGQGPEFLTYFQNEAQLDKSGLPSDRFFAERPEGSVSTLKIQRTQQEDSAVYLCASTLLAGGETQYFGPGTRLLVL.